The 23 T cell receptor beta chains reported below all come from one sample, sequenced in a study of CD8+ T cells in alopecia areata. Reverse transcription of extracted RNA yielded cDNA, which provided the sequencing template. Measured with immunoSEQ multiplex PCR; TCRdb has only the in-frame clones, and not every one. The sample has tens of thousands of clones; 65% to 80% are singletons. The sequenced sample was NKG2D-low CD8+ T cells sorted from blood. These TCRs come from a human donor with alopecia areata.

The rearrangement links TRBV4-3 to TRBJ2-3; 12 bases are a match to TRBD2. J was trimmed by 7 bases and V by 0 bases; bases with no gene match: 11. Germline V lookup: CDR1 LGHNA, CDR2 YSLEER. This CDR3 region has 18 residues. The CDR3, as DNA: TGCGCCAGCAGCCAAGAGTTTGCTAGCGGGGGGGCCGTGAATACGCAGTATTTT. Translation gives CASSQEFASGGAVNTQYF.

The J gene is TRBJ2-7, the V gene TRBV5-1, with 11 bases lining up with TRBD1. CDR3 length equals 15 residues. After removal of 4 bases from V and 6 bases from J, the junction contained 9 bases not matched to a gene. Looked up from germline, CDR1 is SGHRS and CDR2 is YFSETQ. CDR3 sequence (DNA): TGCGCCAGCAGCCCCGGACAGGGGGCGCTCAGCGAGCAGTACTTC. Its protein is CASSPGQGALSEQYF. Supplemented by reference TRBV5-1 and TRBJ2-7, the full variable domain reads KAGVTQTPRYLIKTRGQQVTLSCSPISGHRSVSWYQQTPGQGLQFLFEYFSETQRNKGNFPGRFSGRQFSNSRSEMNVSTLELGDSALYLCASSPGQGALSEQYFGPGTRLTVT.

This chain links TRBV7-9 with TRBJ2-7; D is perhaps TRBD1 (5 bases). The V and J ends lost 1 base and 2 bases respectively, with 6 bases between them. Germline lookup yields CDR1 SEHNR and CDR2 FQNEAQ (reference sequence). The CDR3 sequence is 13 residues long. CDR3 protein: CASSLGTPYEQYF. Written as DNA, the CDR3 is TGTGCCAGCAGCTTAGGGACACCCTACGAGCAGTACTTC.

This chain joins TRBV6-5 and TRBJ1-2; D gene unclear. The ends were cut back, 6 bases at V and 7 bases at J, with 15 bases in the middle. The CDR3 is 13 amino acids. Per germline, CDR1 MNHEY and CDR2 SVGAGI. The chain's CDR3 is CASSRPAGFGYTF. The CDR3 bases are TGTGCCAGCAGCCGTCCCGCGGGGTTTGGCTACACCTTC.

In its sample, this clone ranks as medium-sized. V gene TRBV2 combines with J gene TRBJ2-7, with 11 bases matching TRBD2. CDR3 length equals 15 residues. The trim removed 3 bases at V and 4 bases at J, leaving 5 bases unmatched. Per the germline V gene, CDR1 is SNHLY and CDR2 is FYNNEI. CDR3 nucleotide sequence: TGTGCCAGCAGTGAGCGGGGACTAGCGGTGTACGAGCAGTACTTC. Translated, it gives CASSERGLAVYEQYF.

The CDR3 spells CSVSHRTPIYEQYF. CDR3 DNA: TGCAGCGTTAGCCACCGAACGCCAATCTACGAGCAGTACTTC. The chain is built from TRBV29-1 and TRBJ2-7; D unresolved. V dropped 5 bases and J dropped 3 bases, with 17 bases sitting between them. Germline V gives CDR1 SQVTM, CDR2 ANQGSEA. This CDR3 is 14 amino acids long.

Remarks on this clone: Within the sample, other DNA sequences also encode this same CDR3. The chain carries TRBV15 and TRBJ2-5; 7 bases are a match to TRBD1. CDR3 length: 14 amino acids. In germline, CDR1 is LNHNV, CDR2 YYDKDF (reference sequence). The junction had 1 base not matched to a gene; V was cut back by 0 bases and J by 3 bases. CDR3 DNA: TGTGCCACCAGCAGAGACGGGACAGAAGAGACCCAGTACTTC. This encodes CATSRDGTEETQYF.

J is TRBJ2-3 and V is TRBV4-2; D unresolved. The CDR3 consists of 14 residues. CDR1 is LGHNA, CDR2 YNFKEQ, per germline. V was trimmed by 5 bases and J by 5 bases, leaving 14 bases between them. The chain's CDR3 is CASSFGPTGDTQYF. CDR3 DNA: TGTGCCAGCAGCTTCGGGCCCACTGGAGATACGCAGTATTTT.

The DNA for the CDR3 is TGTGCCAGCAGCTTACGGGACAGGGTAATGAGGGATCAGCCCCAGCATTTT. Translated, it gives CASSLRDRVMRDQPQHF. J is TRBJ1-5 and V is TRBV7-8, with TRBD1 identical over 9 bases. In germline, CDR1 is SGHVS, CDR2 FQNEAQ. V was pared by 2 bases and J by 5 bases, with 10 bases of the junction left unmatched. This CDR3 has 17 residues.

The V gene is TRBV7-8, the J gene TRBJ1-2, with 7 bases fitting TRBD1. The CDR3 has 13 residues. The trim removed 0 bases at V and 10 bases at J, leaving 5 bases unmatched. CDR1 SGHVS and CDR2 FQNEAQ come from the germline V gene. The CDR3 here is CASSLALGTDYTF. The DNA for the CDR3 is TGTGCCAGCAGCTTAGCGCTGGGGACAGACTACACCTTC.

The CDR3 loop is CASSEGQAINEQFF. The DNA of the CDR3 is TGCGCCAGCAGTGAAGGGCAGGCGATCAATGAGCAGTTCTTC. The genes are TRBV10-2 and TRBJ2-1, with no clear D. Germline V lookup: CDR1 WSHSY, CDR2 SAAADI. Deletions cut 3 bases from V and 6 bases from J, with 12 bases between. The CDR3 length is 14 residues.

The chain employs TRBV28 and TRBJ2-3; 9 bases align to TRBD1. With 4 bases clipped from V and 1 base from J, the junction kept 0 bases outside the gene matches. The CDR3 is 14 residues long. Germline CDR1 reads MDHEN; CDR2 reads SYDVKM. The CDR3 coding sequence is TGTGCCAGCAGTTACAGGGGGCGCACAGATACGCAGTATTTT. Encoded protein: CASSYRGRTDTQYF. The full variable domain, rest sourced from reference TRBV28 and TRBJ2-3, is DVKVTQSSRYLVKRTGEKVFLECVQDMDHENMFWYRQDPGLGLRLIYFSYDVKMKEKGDIPEGYSVSREKKERFSLILESASTNQTSMYLCASSYRGRTDTQYFGPGTRLTVL.

This chain uses TRBV28 with TRBJ1-2; no clear D. Trimming took 4 bases from V and 4 from J, leaving 7 bases between them. The CDR3 runs 12 residues. CDR1 and CDR2 from the germline V gene are MDHEN and SYDVKM. The DNA for the CDR3 is TGTGCCAGCAGTTACTGGGGCTATGGCTACACCTTC. This gives the protein CASSYWGYGYTF.

A few counts support this clone. V and J are TRBV7-2 and TRBJ2-1; D unclear. In germline, CDR1 is SGHTA, CDR2 FQGNSA. This CDR3 spans 12 amino acids. The ends were cut back, 4 bases at V and 4 bases at J, with 5 bases in the middle. CDR3 coding DNA: TGTGCCAGCAGCTCGGAATACAATGAGCAGTTCTTC. As protein: CASSSEYNEQFF.

CDR3 DNA sequence: TGTGCCAGCAGCTTGGCCGATCTCTATGGCTACACCTTC. This encodes CASSLADLYGYTF. This chain links TRBV5-4 with TRBJ1-2; no definite D call. The germline V and J ends were trimmed by 0 bases and 4 bases, with 7 bases remaining between them. This CDR3 contains 13 residues. Germline V lookup: CDR1 SGHNT, CDR2 YYREEE (reference sequence). The full variable domain, completed using reference TRBV5-4 and TRBJ1-2, is ETGVTQSPTHLIKTRGQQVTLRCSSQSGHNTVSWYQQALGQGPQFIFQYYREEENGRGNFPPRFSGLQFPNYSSELNVNALELDDSALYLCASSLADLYGYTFGSGTRLTVV.

Remarks on this clone: Different DNA sequences within this sample yield the same CDR3. V and J are TRBV30 and TRBJ1-1, with D possibly TRBD1 on 5 matching bases. Trimming took off 0 bases at V and 3 bases at J, with 8 bases between the two ends. Germline CDR1 GTSNPN, CDR2 SVGIG (reference sequence). This CDR3 has 13 residues. CDR3 DNA: TGTGCCTGGAGTGTTGGGGGGTACACTGAAGCTTTCTTT. This sequence encodes CAWSVGGYTEAFF.

CDR3 sequence reads: CAWKDRWDEQYF. DNA of the CDR3: TGTGCCTGGAAGGACAGATGGGACGAGCAGTACTTC. This sequence joins TRBV30 and TRBJ2-7; D might be TRBD1 (6 bases). The CDR3 has 12 residues. The V end was cut by 4 bases, the J end by 5 bases, with 12 bases between. Germline lookup yields CDR1 GTSNPN and CDR2 SVGIG (reference sequence).

The rearrangement links TRBV4-1 to TRBJ2-2; 8 bases line up with TRBD2. The CDR3 consists of 16 residues. The V gene end was trimmed by 3 bases and the J gene end by 6 bases; junction bases not matched to a gene: 9. Germline V gene sequence: CDR1 MGHRA, CDR2 YSYEKL. The CDR3 coding sequence is TGCGCCAGCAGCCAGGGACTAGATGGGACGGCCGGGGAGCTGTTTTTT. Protein sequence: CASSQGLDGTAGELFF.

As DNA, the CDR3 is TGTGCCACCAGCAGAGGGACAGGAGGATCCTACAATGAGCAGTTCTTC. Its protein is CATSRGTGGSYNEQFF. This chain links TRBV15 with TRBJ2-1; 7 nucleotides match TRBD1. Per germline, CDR1 LNHNV and CDR2 YYDKDF (reference sequence). Germline trimming cut 1 base from V and 1 base from J; bases unmatched to any gene: 4. The CDR3 totals 16 residues.

The V and J genes are TRBV7-2 and TRBJ2-1, with D possibly matching TRBD1 (5 bases). V lost 1 base and J 4 bases, leaving 5 bases between the germline ends. Germline V gene sequence: CDR1 SGHTA, CDR2 FQGNSA. This CDR3 comprises 13 residues. CDR3: CASSLGQYNEQFF. In nucleotides, the CDR3 is TGTGCCAGCAGCTTAGGACAGTACAATGAGCAGTTCTTC.

The chain has TRBV27 and TRBJ2-1; D unclear. This CDR3 is 14 amino acids long. Trimming removed 5 bases from V and 4 bases from J, with 12 bases in between. Germline CDR1 MNHEY, CDR2 SMNVEV (reference sequence). The CDR3 protein is CASSVYPRYNEQFF. Here the CDR3 DNA reads TGTGCCAGCAGTGTCTACCCTAGGTACAATGAGCAGTTCTTC.

The genes are TRBV13 and TRBJ2-7; 7 nucleotides match TRBD1. Germline V gene data show CDR1 as PRHDT and CDR2 as FYEKMQ (reference sequence). V was pared by 5 bases and J by 6 bases, with 7 bases of the junction left unmatched. The CDR3 loop spans 13 amino acids. CDR3 nucleotide sequence: TGTGCCAGCAGCCGGAGGACAGGCCGCGAGCAGTACTTC. Translation gives CASSRRTGREQYF.

The chain links TRBV4-1 to TRBJ2-2; D is undetermined. Per germline, CDR1 MGHRA and CDR2 YSYEKL. The V end lost 0 bases, the J end lost 4 bases, and 3 bases lay between the germline ends. The CDR3 consists of 13 residues. CDR3 DNA: TGCGCCAGCAGCCAAGACCCCACCGGGGAGCTGTTTTTT. Amino acid sequence: CASSQDPTGELFF.